Given below is one TCR beta chain in context. Its target is unknown. Clones were sequenced by immunoSEQ multiplex PCR, and TCRdb holds only the in-frame ones, with some missing. The data show about 100,000 clones, approximately 88% seen once. The record originates from a study of identifying expanded T cells in peripheral blood. Study-level findings and limits: Over two and four weeks, about 17 and 20 clones changed, versus roughly 1.1 between replicates.

Deletions cut 1 base from V and 1 base from J, with 10 bases between. The germline V gene encodes CDR1 SGHDN and CDR2 FVKESK. CDR3 size: 15 residues. Collection occurred without any documented infections or immune events in donors. Specimen: blood. The receptor was derived from a person aged 18 to 70 in good health. This rearrangement joins TRBV14 to TRBJ1-1; weak D call: TRBD1 (5 bases). Here the CDR3 reads CASSQGARANTEAFF. The CDR3 coding sequence is TGTGCCAGCAGCCAAGGTGCCAGGGCGAACACTGAAGCTTTCTTT.